This T cell receptor (beta chain) is from a study of cytomegalovirus exposure and HLA in healthy donors. Study-wide results and caveats: It was taken for granted in presence/absence analyses that sequencing depth across donors was roughly uniform.

Everyone who donated was a healthy bone marrow donor. Primers included in the PCR were 60 Vbeta and 13 Jbeta primers. As originally analysed: Later, an analysis found roughly 80 million unique TCR beta chains, and 10 million to 11 million of these were shared. Assay used: immunoSEQ multiplex PCR; TCRdb lists only in-frame clones, some missing. V and J calls and clone size follow that table, whereas D and trimming were derived from the DNA. The table records 150,000 to 200,000 clones, approximately 79% of them present only once. On this clone: The antigen is unknown.

The V end was cut by 5 bases, the J end by 4 bases, with 14 bases between. In germline, CDR1 is PRHDT, CDR2 FYEKMQ (reference sequence). The CDR3 covers 14 residues. V gene TRBV13 combines with J gene TRBJ1-2; no clear D gene. The sequenced sample was PBMCs. The TCR was taken from a woman aged 40 to 50 in good health and CMV-seronegative. CDR3 amino acids: CASSQKNGVYGYTF. The CDR3 coding sequence is TGTGCCAGCAGCCAGAAAAACGGGGTCTATGGCTACACCTTC.